These 24 T cell receptor beta chains were sequenced from one sample in a study of human T cells and chemical hapten exposure. Total RNA was isolated from unfractionated whole blood. Individual cDNA molecules each carried unique molecular identifiers attached by the library. Each CDR3 protein is one row after TCRdb ran MiXCR on the reads. The data contain about 120,000 distinct CDR3 sequences, around 9% of them singletons. Sequenced input: whole blood. Receptor source: a human donor in good health. Some clones in this sample may be carry-over from other donors' samples.

This chain uses TRBV5-1 with TRBJ2-1, with TRBD2 matching over 12 bases. Trimming at V came to 9 bases and at J to 7 bases, leaving 5 bases not matched to a gene. The germline gives CDR1 SGHRS, CDR2 YFSETQ. There are 13 residues in the CDR3. CDR3 bases: TGCGCCACCACTAGCGGGGGGAATAATGAGCAGTTCTTC. Translation gives CATTSGGNNEQFF.

This clonotype was seen more than once but under ten times. The rearrangement uses TRBV10-3 and TRBJ2-7, with 12 bases lining up with TRBD1. J lost 4 bases, V lost 3 bases, and 4 bases had no gene match. CDR1 and CDR2 from the germline V gene are ENHRY and SYGVKD. The CDR3 is 15 residues long. CDR3 in DNA: TGTGCCATCAGTGACGGGACAGGGGGCCATTACGAGCAGTACTTC. Its protein product is CAISDGTGGHYEQYF.

This clonotype was seen at least ten times. The chain combines TRBV6-5 with TRBJ2-2; 10 bases line up with TRBD2. V shed 2 bases, J shed 7 bases, and the junction held 7 bases outside the gene matches. This CDR3 has 16 amino acids. Germline-derived CDR1 and CDR2 are MNHEY and SVGAGI. The CDR3 reads CASSYIAGGANGELFF. CDR3 nucleotides: TGTGCCAGCAGTTACATAGCGGGGGGTGCTAACGGGGAGCTGTTTTTT.

The V and J genes are TRBV6-2 or TRBV6-3 and TRBJ1-1; D uncertain. The CDR3 runs to 16 residues. CDR1 is MNHEY, CDR2 SVGEGT, per germline. V lost 0 bases, J lost 1 base, and 12 bases lay in between. The CDR3 nucleotides are TGTGCCAGCAGTTACTCCCGGTTATTAAAGAACACTGAAGCTTTCTTT. Its protein is CASSYSRLLKNTEAFF.

This chain connects TRBV11-2 to TRBJ1-5; D unclear. V lost 0 bases to trimming and J lost 6 bases, with 6 bases between them. Germline V gives CDR1 SGHAT, CDR2 FQNNGV. The CDR3 consists of 13 residues. CDR3 DNA: TGTGCCAGCAGCTTAGATCACGGTCAGCCCCAGCATTTT. Encoded protein: CASSLDHGQPQHF.

The genes are TRBV6-1 and TRBJ1-5; 7 nucleotides agree with TRBD1. This CDR3 region has 16 residues. Germline V gene data show CDR1 as MNHNS and CDR2 as SASEGT. J was trimmed by 1 base and V by 1 base; bases with no gene match: 4. CDR3 in DNA: TGTGCCAGCAGTGAAGGAGGGGGCTGGAGCAATCAGCCCCAGCATTTT. Its protein is CASSEGGGWSNQPQHF.

This clonotype was picked up a small number of times. The chain employs TRBV20-1 and TRBJ2-7; D possibly corresponds to TRBD2 (5 bases). This CDR3 comprises 13 residues. V was cut by 5 bases and J by 3 bases, with 14 bases left in between. Germline CDR1 reads DFQATT; CDR2 reads SNEGSKA (reference sequence). Written as DNA, the CDR3 is TGCAGTGCTCGGGGAACAGAGGTCTACGAGCAGTACTTC. Translation: CSARGTEVYEQYF.

This clonotype turned up a few times. The rearrangement links TRBV7-9 to TRBJ2-7; D call uncertain. This CDR3 comprises 14 residues. CDR1 and CDR2 from the germline V gene are SEHNR and FQNEAQ (reference sequence). V lost 1 base, J lost 2 bases, and 9 bases lay in between. CDR3: CASSLVPGPYEQYF. In DNA, the CDR3 is TGTGCCAGCAGCTTAGTTCCAGGCCCCTACGAGCAGTACTTC.

This clonotype was seen more than once but under ten times. The V gene is TRBV15, the J gene TRBJ2-1, with 7 bases fitting TRBD2. The CDR3 runs to 17 residues. CDR1 and CDR2 (germline): LNHNV, YYDKDF (reference sequence). V was clipped by 4 bases and J by 4 bases; unmatched bases: 13. The CDR3 DNA sequence: TGTGCCACCAGCACTCATCGGGGAGGGATATATTACAATGAGCAGTTCTTC. Protein: CATSTHRGGIYYNEQFF.

This clonotype came up a few times. The V gene is TRBV6-2 or TRBV6-3, the J gene TRBJ2-2; D may match TRBD1 or TRBD2 (5 bases each). Germline loops: CDR1 MNHEY, CDR2 SVGEGT. The V gene lost 0 bases and the J gene lost 10 bases, with 9 bases spanning the gap. This CDR3 is built from 13 residues. As DNA, the CDR3 is TGTGCCAGCAGTTACTCTTCGGGGCCGGAGCTGTTTTTT. Protein: CASSYSSGPELFF.

Of note for this clonotype: A clone one base away is much larger, so this may be a read error. The chain uses TRBV15 and TRBJ1-1; possible D gene TRBD1, 5 bases. The CDR3 is 15 residues long. CDR1 is LNHNV and CDR2 is YYDKDF in the germline V gene (reference sequence). The CDR3: CATSRGGPLNTKAFF. CDR3 DNA: TGTGCCACCAGCCGGGGGGGACCGTTGAACACTAAAGCTTTCTTT.

Only a few counts were recorded for this clonotype. The genes are TRBV5-1 and TRBJ2-1, with 9 bases identical to TRBD1. The CDR3 totals 14 residues. With 3 bases clipped from V and 7 bases from J, the junction kept 5 bases outside the gene matches. The germline V gene has CDR1 SGHRS and CDR2 YFSETQ. The CDR3 region is CASSWGQGGNEQFF. DNA of the CDR3: TGCGCCAGCAGCTGGGGACAGGGAGGGAATGAGCAGTTCTTC.

This clonotype was counted many times. V is TRBV3-1 and J is TRBJ2-2; D gene ambiguous. The CDR3 covers 15 residues. Germline loops: CDR1 LGHDT, CDR2 YNNKEL (reference sequence). V was trimmed by 4 bases and J by 3 bases, leaving 12 bases between them. CDR3 amino acids: CASSPLSWDTGELFF. Written as DNA, the CDR3 is TGTGCCAGCAGCCCCCTATCGTGGGACACCGGGGAGCTGTTTTTT.

This clonotype was seen only a few times. The chain carries TRBV19 and TRBJ1-1, with TRBD1 matching 10 bases. The V gene's germline CDR1 is LNHDA and CDR2 SQIVND (reference sequence). The V and J ends lost 5 bases and 0 bases, in that order; junction bases with no gene match: 9. The CDR3 loop spans 17 amino acids. The CDR3 spells CASSPQTGGAVNTEAFF. The CDR3 DNA sequence: TGTGCCAGTAGTCCGCAGACAGGGGGCGCAGTGAACACTGAAGCTTTCTTT.

This clonotype appeared many times. This chain connects TRBV7-6 to TRBJ1-1, with TRBD1 matching over 7 bases. The V gene's germline CDR1 is SGHVS and CDR2 FNYEAQ. V shed 5 bases, J shed 0 bases, and the junction held 3 bases outside the gene matches. The CDR3 sequence is 14 residues long. Written as DNA, the CDR3 is TGTGCCAGCAGCAGACAGGGTTTGAACACTGAAGCTTTCTTT. Its protein is CASSRQGLNTEAFF.

The table lists this clonotype with many counts. The chain carries TRBV27 and TRBJ1-5; weak D call: TRBD1 (6 bases). This CDR3 region has 13 residues. The germline V gene has CDR1 MNHEY and CDR2 SMNVEV (reference sequence). Between the trimmed V and J ends, which lost 0 bases and 6 bases, there was a span of 6 bases. CDR3 nucleotides: TGTGCCAGCAGTTTATCGGGGGCTCAGCCCCAGCATTTT. It yields the protein CASSLSGAQPQHF.

The genes are TRBV2 and TRBJ2-5, with 8 bases identical to TRBD1. The CDR3 consists of 14 residues. Germline CDR1 reads SNHLY; CDR2 reads FYNNEI. J gave up 4 bases and V 4 bases, and 5 bases lay outside the gene matches. CDR3 bases: TGTGCCAGCAGTGGACAGGGGACGGGAGAGACCCAGTACTTC. Its translation: CASSGQGTGETQYF.

This clonotype was seen ten or more times. The V call is TRBV7-9, the J call TRBJ2-3; the D gene is possibly TRBD2 (5 bases). The germline V gene encodes CDR1 SEHNR and CDR2 FQNEAQ (reference sequence). V gave up 5 bases and J gave up 6 bases, with 9 bases separating them. The CDR3 has 12 residues. The CDR3 loop is CASSRRRDTQYF. CDR3 nucleotides: TGTGCCAGCAGCCGTCGGAGGGATACGCAGTATTTT.

V is TRBV14 and J is TRBJ2-1, with TRBD2 matching 10 bases. The CDR3 runs 14 residues. Germline values: CDR1 SGHDN, CDR2 FVKESK. Trimming removed 2 bases from V and 15 bases from J; junction bases left unmatched: 10. CDR3 sequence: CASSQPLAGWSLFF. In DNA form, the CDR3 reads TGTGCCAGCAGCCAACCACTAGCGGGGTGGAGTTTGTTCTTC.

This clonotype has just a few counts. The chain combines TRBV18 with TRBJ2-3; 7 bases are a match to TRBD2. Trimming at V came to 6 bases and at J to 3 bases, leaving 9 bases not matched to a gene. The CDR3 has 15 amino acids. Germline values: CDR1 KGHSH, CDR2 LQKENI. The CDR3 DNA reads as TGTGCCAGCTCTCCGCCGGCGGGACTAACAGATACGCAGTATTTT. Amino acid sequence: CASSPPAGLTDTQYF.

This clonotype was picked up many times. The J gene is TRBJ1-1, the V gene TRBV12-5; 8 bases match TRBD1. V shed 2 bases and J 1 base; nucleotides not matched to a gene: 6. Germline CDR1 is LGHNT and CDR2 is FRNRAP. This CDR3 region has 16 residues. The CDR3 DNA is TGTGCTAGTGGTTTGCTACAGGGGGTATGGAACACTGAAGCTTTCTTT. It codes for CASGLLQGVWNTEAFF.

This clonotype was seen a few times. V and J are TRBV6-6 and TRBJ2-5, with 9 bases lining up with TRBD1. The V and J ends lost 5 bases and 5 bases, in that order; junction bases with no gene match: 3. This CDR3 spans 13 amino acids. The V gene's germline CDR1 is MNHNY and CDR2 SVGAGI (reference sequence). The CDR3 DNA sequence: TGTGCCAGCAGTCGAGGACAGGGGGAGACCCAGTACTTC. This gives the protein CASSRGQGETQYF.

This clonotype was counted at least ten times. The chain links TRBV20-1 to TRBJ1-1, with TRBD1 identical over 8 bases. Trimming at V came to 1 base and at J to 9 bases, leaving 7 bases not matched to a gene. The germline gives CDR1 DFQATT, CDR2 SNEGSKA (reference sequence). The CDR3 is made up of 13 amino acids. The CDR3 nucleotides are TGCAGTGCTAGAGGTCAGCGACAGGGGAAAGCTTTCTTT. It translates to CSARGQRQGKAFF.

This clonotype was detected only a few times. The chain employs TRBV6-1 and TRBJ1-4; TRBD1 matches at 7 bases. V lost 8 bases to trimming and J lost 2 bases; unmatched junction nucleotides: 17. This CDR3 has 18 residues. Germline CDR1 is MNHNS and CDR2 is SASEGT. This chain's CDR3 is CASRRPTGIGVTNEKLFF. DNA of the CDR3: TGTGCCAGCCGAAGACCGACAGGGATAGGGGTGACTAATGAAAAACTGTTTTTT.